The source of this TCR beta chain is a study of radiotherapy plus CTLA-4 blockade in lung cancer. Overall study findings and caveats: Following radiotherapy plus ipilimumab, tumor-derived TCR clones expanded in the blood.

This clone was seen once. Antigen specificity is unknown. Trimming removed 0 bases from V and 0 bases from J, with 15 bases in between. Per germline, CDR1 MDHEN and CDR2 SYDVKM. This CDR3 is 17 amino acids long. Assay: immunoSEQ multiplex PCR; the TCRdb copy retains only in-frame clones and omits some. The sample yields around 71,000 clones, less than 85% seen once. The sample was peripheral blood, taken from a patient treated with radiotherapy plus ipilimumab. The clonotype comes from a human donor with non-small cell lung cancer whose response to radiotherapy plus ipilimumab could not be evaluated. Some clones in this sample may be carry-over from other donors' samples. The chain joins TRBV28 to TRBJ2-7, with D possibly matching TRBD1 (5 bases). The CDR3 DNA sequence: TGTGCCAGCAGTTTATGGATCTTAGGAGACAGCTCCTACGAGCAGTACTTC. Translating gives CASSLWILGDSSYEQYF.